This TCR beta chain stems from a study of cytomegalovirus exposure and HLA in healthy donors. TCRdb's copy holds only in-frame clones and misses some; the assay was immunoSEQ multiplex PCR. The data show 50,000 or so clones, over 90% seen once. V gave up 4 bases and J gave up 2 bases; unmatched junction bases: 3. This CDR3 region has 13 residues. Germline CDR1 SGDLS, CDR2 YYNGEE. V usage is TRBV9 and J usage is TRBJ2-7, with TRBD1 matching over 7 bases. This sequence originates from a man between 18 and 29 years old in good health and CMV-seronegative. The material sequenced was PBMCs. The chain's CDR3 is CASSTDRTYEQYF. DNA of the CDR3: TGTGCCAGCAGCACGGACAGGACCTACGAGCAGTACTTC.